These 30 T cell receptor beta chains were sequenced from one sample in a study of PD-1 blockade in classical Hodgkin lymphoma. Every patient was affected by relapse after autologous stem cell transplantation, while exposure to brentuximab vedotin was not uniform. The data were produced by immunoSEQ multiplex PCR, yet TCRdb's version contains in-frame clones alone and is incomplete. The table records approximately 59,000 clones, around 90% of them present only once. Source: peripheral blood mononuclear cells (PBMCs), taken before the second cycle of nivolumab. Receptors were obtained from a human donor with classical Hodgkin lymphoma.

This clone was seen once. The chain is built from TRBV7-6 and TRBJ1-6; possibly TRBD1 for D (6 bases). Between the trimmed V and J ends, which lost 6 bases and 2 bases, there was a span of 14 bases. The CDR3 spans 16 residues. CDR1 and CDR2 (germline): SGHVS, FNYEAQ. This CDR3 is CASSLSTGPYNSPLHF. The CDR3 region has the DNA TGTGCCAGCAGTTTATCGACAGGACCCTATAATTCACCCCTCCACTTT. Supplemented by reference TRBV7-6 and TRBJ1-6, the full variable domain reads GAGVSQSPRYKVTKRGQDVALRCDPISGHVSLYWYRQALGQGPEFLTYFNYEAQQDKSGLPNDRFSAERPEGSISTLTIQRTEQRDSAMYRCASSLSTGPYNSPLHFGNGTRLTVT.

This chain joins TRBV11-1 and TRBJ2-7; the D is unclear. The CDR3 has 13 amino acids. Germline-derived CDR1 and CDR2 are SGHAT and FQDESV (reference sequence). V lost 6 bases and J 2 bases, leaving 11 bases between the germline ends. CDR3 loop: CASSLTSAYEQYF. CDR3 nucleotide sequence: TGTGCCAGCAGTCTAACCTCCGCCTACGAGCAGTACTTC.

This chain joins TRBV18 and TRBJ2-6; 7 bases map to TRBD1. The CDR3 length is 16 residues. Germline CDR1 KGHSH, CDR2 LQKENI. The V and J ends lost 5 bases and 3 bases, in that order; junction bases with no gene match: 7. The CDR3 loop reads CASSSEGALGANVLTF. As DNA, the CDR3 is TGTGCCAGCTCATCTGAGGGGGCGCTTGGGGCCAACGTCCTGACTTTC.

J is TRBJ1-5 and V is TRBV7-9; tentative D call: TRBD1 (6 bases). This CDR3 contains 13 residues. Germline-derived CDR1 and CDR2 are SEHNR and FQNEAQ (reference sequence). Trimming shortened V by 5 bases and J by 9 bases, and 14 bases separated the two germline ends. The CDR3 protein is CASSREGGLPQHF. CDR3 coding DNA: TGTGCCAGCAGCCGGGAAGGGGGTCTGCCCCAGCATTTT.

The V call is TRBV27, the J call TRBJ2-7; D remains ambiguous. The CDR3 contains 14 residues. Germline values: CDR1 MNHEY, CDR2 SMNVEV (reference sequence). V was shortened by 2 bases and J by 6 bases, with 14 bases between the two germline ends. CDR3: CASSLIGSSSEQYF. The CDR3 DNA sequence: TGTGCCAGCAGTTTAATTGGCAGTAGTTCCGAGCAGTACTTC.

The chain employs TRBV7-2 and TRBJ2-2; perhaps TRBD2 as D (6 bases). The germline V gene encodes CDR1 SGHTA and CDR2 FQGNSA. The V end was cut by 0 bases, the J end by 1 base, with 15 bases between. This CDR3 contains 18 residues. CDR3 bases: TGTGCCAGCAGCTTAGCCTGGCGGGGCCTGTTGAACACCGGGGAGCTGTTTTTT. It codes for CASSLAWRGLLNTGELFF.

The CDR3 protein is CASSAAGTSYEQYF. The CDR3 DNA sequence: TGCGCCAGCAGCGCCGCCGGGACCTCCTACGAGCAGTACTTC. The gene calls are TRBV5-1 and TRBJ2-7; D may correspond to TRBD1 or TRBD2 (5 bases each). Germline V CDR1 and CDR2: SGHRS, YFSETQ. V lost 4 bases, J lost 0 bases, and 11 bases lay in between. CDR3 size: 14 residues.

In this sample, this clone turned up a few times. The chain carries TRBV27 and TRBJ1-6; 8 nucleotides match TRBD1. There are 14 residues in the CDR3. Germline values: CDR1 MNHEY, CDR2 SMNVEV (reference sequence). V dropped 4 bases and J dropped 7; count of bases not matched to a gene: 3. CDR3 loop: CASSSGQANSPLHF. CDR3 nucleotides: TGTGCCAGCAGTTCGGGACAGGCCAATTCACCCCTCCACTTT.

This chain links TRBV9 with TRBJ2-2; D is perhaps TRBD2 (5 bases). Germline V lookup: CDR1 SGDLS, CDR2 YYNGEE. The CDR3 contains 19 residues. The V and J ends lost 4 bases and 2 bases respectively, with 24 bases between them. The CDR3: CASSPPDEGLTLNTGELFF. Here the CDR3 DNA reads TGTGCCAGCAGCCCACCAGACGAAGGACTGACCTTAAACACCGGGGAGCTGTTTTTT. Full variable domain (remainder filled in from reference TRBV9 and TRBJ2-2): DSGVTQTPKHLITATGQRVTLRCSPRSGDLSVYWYQQSLDQGLQFLIQYYNGEERAKGNILERFSAQQFPDLHSELNLSSLELGDSALYFCASSPPDEGLTLNTGELFFGEGSRLTVL.

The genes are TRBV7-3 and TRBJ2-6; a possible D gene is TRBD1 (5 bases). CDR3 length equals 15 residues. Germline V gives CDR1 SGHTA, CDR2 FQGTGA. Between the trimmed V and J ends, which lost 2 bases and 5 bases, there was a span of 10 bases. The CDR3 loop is CASSLLDSRANVLTF. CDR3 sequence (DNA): TGTGCCAGCAGCTTACTAGACAGTAGGGCCAACGTCCTGACTTTC.

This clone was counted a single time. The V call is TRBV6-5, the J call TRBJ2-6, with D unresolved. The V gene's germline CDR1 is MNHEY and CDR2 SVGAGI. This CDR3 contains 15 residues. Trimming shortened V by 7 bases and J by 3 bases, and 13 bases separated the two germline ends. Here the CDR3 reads CASNPNPGGANVLTF. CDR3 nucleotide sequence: TGTGCCAGCAATCCCAACCCTGGTGGGGCCAACGTCCTGACTTTC.

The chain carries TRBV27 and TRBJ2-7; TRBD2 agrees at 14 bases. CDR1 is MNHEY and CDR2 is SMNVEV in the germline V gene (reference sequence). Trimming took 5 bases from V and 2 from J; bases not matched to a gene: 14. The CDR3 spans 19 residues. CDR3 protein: CASSGSQGLAGASAYEQYF. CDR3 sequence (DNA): TGTGCCAGCAGTGGGTCCCAGGGACTAGCGGGAGCCTCCGCCTACGAGCAGTACTTC.

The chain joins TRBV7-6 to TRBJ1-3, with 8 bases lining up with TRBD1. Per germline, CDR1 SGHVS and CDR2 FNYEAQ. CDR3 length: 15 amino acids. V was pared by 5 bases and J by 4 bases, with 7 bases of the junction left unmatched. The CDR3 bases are TGTGCCAGCAGCCCAAGACAGGGGCCCGGAAACACCATATATTTT. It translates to CASSPRQGPGNTIYF.

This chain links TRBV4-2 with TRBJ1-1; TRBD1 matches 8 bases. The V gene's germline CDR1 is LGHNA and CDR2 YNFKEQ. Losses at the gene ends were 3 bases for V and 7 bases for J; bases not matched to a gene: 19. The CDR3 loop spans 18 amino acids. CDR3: CASSHPGTGGPESVEAFF. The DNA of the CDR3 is TGTGCCAGCAGCCATCCCGGGACAGGAGGGCCCGAGTCGGTTGAAGCTTTCTTT.

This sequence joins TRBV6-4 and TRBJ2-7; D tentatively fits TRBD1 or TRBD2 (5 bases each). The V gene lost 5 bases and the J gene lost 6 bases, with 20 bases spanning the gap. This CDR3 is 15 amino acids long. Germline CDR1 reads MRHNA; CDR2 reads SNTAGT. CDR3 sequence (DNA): TGTGCCAGCAGTCGGGACCACGCTTCGGTCGGCGAGCAGTACTTC. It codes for CASSRDHASVGEQYF.

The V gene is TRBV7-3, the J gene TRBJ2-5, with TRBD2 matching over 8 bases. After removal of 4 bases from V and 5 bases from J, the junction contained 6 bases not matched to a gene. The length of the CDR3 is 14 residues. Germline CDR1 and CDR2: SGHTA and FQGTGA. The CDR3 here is CASSSNSGAETQYF. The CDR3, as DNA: TGTGCCAGCAGCTCCAATAGCGGGGCTGAGACCCAGTACTTC.

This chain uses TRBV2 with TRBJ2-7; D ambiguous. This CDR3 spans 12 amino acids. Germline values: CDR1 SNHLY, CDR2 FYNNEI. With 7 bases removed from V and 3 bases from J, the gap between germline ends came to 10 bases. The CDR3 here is CASIVSHYEQYF. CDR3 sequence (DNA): TGTGCCAGCATCGTCTCGCACTACGAGCAGTACTTC.

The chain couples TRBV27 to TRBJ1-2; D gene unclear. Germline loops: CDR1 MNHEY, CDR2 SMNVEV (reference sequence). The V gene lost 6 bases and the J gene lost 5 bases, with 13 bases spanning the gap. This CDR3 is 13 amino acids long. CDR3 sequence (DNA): TGTGCCAGCAGCCCGGACGGATTTTATGGCTACACCTTC. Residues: CASSPDGFYGYTF.

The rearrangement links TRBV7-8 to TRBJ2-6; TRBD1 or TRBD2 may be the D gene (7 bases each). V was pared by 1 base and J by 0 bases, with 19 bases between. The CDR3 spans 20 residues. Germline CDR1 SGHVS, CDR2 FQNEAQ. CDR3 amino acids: CASSLGGGTEQLSGANVLTF. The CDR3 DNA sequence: TGTGCCAGCAGCTTAGGGGGAGGGACAGAACAACTCTCTGGGGCCAACGTCCTGACTTTC.

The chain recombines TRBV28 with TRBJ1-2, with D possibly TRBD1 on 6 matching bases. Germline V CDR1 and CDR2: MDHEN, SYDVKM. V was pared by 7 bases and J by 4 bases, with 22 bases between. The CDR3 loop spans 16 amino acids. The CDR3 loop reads CASMLWTDGPGYGYTF. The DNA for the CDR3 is TGTGCCAGCATGCTATGGACAGATGGGCCTGGCTATGGCTACACCTTC.

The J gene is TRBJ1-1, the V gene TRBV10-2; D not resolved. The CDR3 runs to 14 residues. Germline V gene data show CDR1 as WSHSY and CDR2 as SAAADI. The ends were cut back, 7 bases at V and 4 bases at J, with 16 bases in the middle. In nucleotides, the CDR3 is TGCGCCAGCACCCTCTCGGGTGGGGTCACTGAAGCTTTCTTT. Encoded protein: CASTLSGGVTEAFF.

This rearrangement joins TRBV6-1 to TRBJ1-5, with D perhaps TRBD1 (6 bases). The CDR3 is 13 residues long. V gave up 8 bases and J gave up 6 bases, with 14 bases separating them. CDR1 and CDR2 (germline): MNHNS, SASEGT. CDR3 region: CASGGGATQPQHF. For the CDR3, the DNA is TGTGCCAGCGGGGGGGGCGCGACTCAGCCCCAGCATTTT.

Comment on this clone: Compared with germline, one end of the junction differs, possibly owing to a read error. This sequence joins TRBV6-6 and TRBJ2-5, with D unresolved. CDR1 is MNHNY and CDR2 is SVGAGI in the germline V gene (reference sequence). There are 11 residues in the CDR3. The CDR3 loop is CASSYQETQYF. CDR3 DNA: TGTGCCAGCAGTTACCAGGAGACCCAGTACTTC.

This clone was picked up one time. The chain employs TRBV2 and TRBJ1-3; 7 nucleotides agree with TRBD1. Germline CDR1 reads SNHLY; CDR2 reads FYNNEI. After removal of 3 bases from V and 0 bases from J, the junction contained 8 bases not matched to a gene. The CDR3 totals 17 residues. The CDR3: CASSESGTDFSGNTIYF. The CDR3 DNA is TGTGCCAGCAGTGAGTCCGGGACAGACTTCTCTGGAAACACCATATATTTT.

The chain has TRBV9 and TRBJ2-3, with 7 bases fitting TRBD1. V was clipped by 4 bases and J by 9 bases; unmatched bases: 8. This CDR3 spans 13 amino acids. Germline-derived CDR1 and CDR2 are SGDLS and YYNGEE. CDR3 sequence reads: CASSPRQGGTQYF. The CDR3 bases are TGTGCCAGCAGCCCAAGACAGGGTGGGACGCAGTATTTT.

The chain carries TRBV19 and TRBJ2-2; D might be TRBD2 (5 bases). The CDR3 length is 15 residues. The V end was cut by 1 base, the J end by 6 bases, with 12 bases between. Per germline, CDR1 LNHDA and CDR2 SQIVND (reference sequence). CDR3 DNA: TGTGCCAGTAGTATAGTAGAGGGAACGGCCGGGGAGCTGTTTTTT. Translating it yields CASSIVEGTAGELFF.

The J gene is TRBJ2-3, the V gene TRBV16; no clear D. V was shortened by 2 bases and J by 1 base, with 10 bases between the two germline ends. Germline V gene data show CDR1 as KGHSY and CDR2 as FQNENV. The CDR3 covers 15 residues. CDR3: CASSQRPAGTDTQYF. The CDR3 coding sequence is TGTGCCAGCAGCCAAAGGCCGGCGGGCACAGATACGCAGTATTTT.

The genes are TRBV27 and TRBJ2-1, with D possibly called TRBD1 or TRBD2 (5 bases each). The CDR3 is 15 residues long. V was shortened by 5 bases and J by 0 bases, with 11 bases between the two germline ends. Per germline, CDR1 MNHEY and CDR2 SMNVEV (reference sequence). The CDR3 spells CASSVGDFSYNEQFF. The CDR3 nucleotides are TGTGCCAGCAGTGTGGGGGATTTCTCCTACAATGAGCAGTTCTTC.

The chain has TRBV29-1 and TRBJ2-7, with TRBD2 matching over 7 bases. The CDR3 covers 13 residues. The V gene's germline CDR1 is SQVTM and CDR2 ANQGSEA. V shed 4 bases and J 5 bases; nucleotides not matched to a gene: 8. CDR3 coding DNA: TGCAGCGTTGGAGGAGGACTAGAACACGAGCAGTACTTC. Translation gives CSVGGGLEHEQYF.

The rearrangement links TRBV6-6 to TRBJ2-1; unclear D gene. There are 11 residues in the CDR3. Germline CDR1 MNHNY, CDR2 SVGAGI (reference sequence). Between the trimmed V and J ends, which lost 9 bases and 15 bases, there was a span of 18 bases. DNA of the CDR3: TGTGCCAGTTTCCTGTGGCCTTTTCCGTTCTTC. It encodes CASFLWPFPFF.